Shown below are 25 T cell receptor beta chains from a single sample sequenced in a study of T cells in Graves' hyperthyroidism and ophthalmopathy. TCR beta CDR3 regions were amplified from RNA. TCR CDR3 regions were first amplified by RT-PCR with HTBI primers. In TCRdb, the multiplex PCR reads were re-called with MiXCR into one record per CDR3 protein. The sample includes about 530,000 distinct CDR3 sequences, 17% seen only once; the top ten take approximately 15%. Specimen: blood. These receptors all come from a woman under 30 with Graves' ophthalmopathy.

This clonotype occurred a few times. V gene TRBV4-3 combines with J gene TRBJ2-7, with D unresolved. Looked up from germline, CDR1 is LGHNA and CDR2 is YSLEER. V was shortened by 0 bases and J by 3 bases, with 15 bases between the two germline ends. This CDR3 is 16 amino acids long. DNA of the CDR3: TGCGCCAGCAGCCAAGATACTGGACGGCTTCACTACGAGCAGTACTTC. Translating gives CASSQDTGRLHYEQYF.

The gene calls are TRBV19 and TRBJ1-5, with D unresolved. Trimming took off 9 bases at V and 6 bases at J, with 3 bases between the two ends. CDR1 LNHDA and CDR2 SQIVND come from the germline V gene (reference sequence). This CDR3 has 9 residues. For the CDR3, the DNA is TGTGCCAGCGGTCAGCCCCAGCATTTT. It yields the protein CASGQPQHF.

This clonotype has just one count. The chain links TRBV7-2 to TRBJ2-3; 9 bases are a match to TRBD1. The V gene end was trimmed by 6 bases and the J gene end by 4 bases; junction bases not matched to a gene: 8. Germline-derived CDR1 and CDR2 are SGHTA and FQGNSA. The CDR3 has 15 amino acids. CDR3 bases: TGTGCCAGCAGTTGGGGACAGGGCGGCGCAGATACGCAGTATTTT. It is translated as CASSWGQGGADTQYF.

This clonotype was counted only a few times. The genes are TRBV7-3 and TRBJ2-2, with D possibly matching TRBD1 (5 bases). Trimming stripped 5 bases from V and 4 bases from J, with 11 bases between. The CDR3 spans 14 residues. Germline CDR1 SGHTA, CDR2 FQGTGA. The CDR3 region is CASSLTVFTGELFF. CDR3 DNA: TGTGCCAGCAGCCTGACAGTTTTCACCGGGGAGCTGTTTTTT.

This clonotype was detected only a few times. In DNA form, the CDR3 reads TGTGCCAGCAGCGAAAGACAGGGCACAAGCTACGAGCAGTACTTC. This translates into CASSERQGTSYEQYF. The chain recombines TRBV9 with TRBJ2-7; TRBD1 matches at 7 bases. The CDR3 runs to 15 residues. Trimming removed 3 bases from V and 3 bases from J; junction bases left unmatched: 9. Germline V gene data show CDR1 as SGDLS and CDR2 as YYNGEE.

This clonotype showed up many times. The rearrangement joins TRBV2 to TRBJ1-2; a weak D match, TRBD1 (5 bases). Germline V lookup: CDR1 SNHLY, CDR2 FYNNEI. This CDR3 spans 15 amino acids. Between the trimmed V and J ends, which lost 2 bases and 2 bases, there was a span of 12 bases. Here the CDR3 reads CASSEYTTENYGYTF. The DNA of the CDR3 is TGTGCCAGCAGTGAATACACGACAGAGAACTATGGCTACACCTTC.

The sample holds a few counts of this clonotype. The rearrangement uses TRBV3-1 and TRBJ2-4, with D possibly matching TRBD2 (5 bases). The CDR3 is 16 amino acids. Trimming stripped 3 bases from V and 2 bases from J, with 14 bases between. CDR1 and CDR2 from the germline V gene are LGHDT and YNNKEL (reference sequence). The CDR3 reads CASSQGWGVTKNIQYF. CDR3 coding DNA: TGTGCCAGCAGCCAGGGATGGGGAGTAACCAAAAACATTCAGTACTTC.

This chain joins TRBV20-1 and TRBJ2-7, with 8 bases fitting TRBD2. The CDR3 sequence is 14 residues long. V dropped 2 bases and J dropped 9; count of bases not matched to a gene: 12. In germline, CDR1 is DFQATT, CDR2 SNEGSKA (reference sequence). Here the CDR3 DNA reads TGCAGTGCTAGATCGCATAGCGGGACGGTTCGGCAGTACTTC. Protein: CSARSHSGTVRQYF.

This clonotype has only a few counts. V is TRBV11-2 and J is TRBJ1-6; D is unclear. Trimming shortened V by 5 bases and J by 3 bases, and 17 bases separated the two germline ends. The CDR3 has 17 amino acids. CDR1 is SGHAT and CDR2 is FQNNGV in the germline V gene. CDR3 sequence (DNA): TGTGCCAGCAGCAACAACAGCAAGGTTTTCTATAATTCACCCCTCCACTTT. This sequence encodes CASSNNSKVFYNSPLHF.

This clonotype has ten or more counts. The chain recombines TRBV5-1 with TRBJ1-6, with 9 bases matching TRBD1. The CDR3 loop spans 15 amino acids. Germline CDR1 is SGHRS and CDR2 is YFSETQ. The ends lost 4 bases at V and 9 bases at J; junction bases unmatched: 8. The CDR3 DNA follows: TGCGCCAGCAGCGCGGGACAGGGTCTCGGTTCACCCCTCCACTTT. This codes for CASSAGQGLGSPLHF.

The chain recombines TRBV24-1 with TRBJ2-1, with 7 nucleotides matching TRBD2. CDR1 is KGHDR and CDR2 is SFDVKD in the germline V gene. CDR3 length equals 16 residues. V trimming: 6 bases; J trimming: 7 bases; junction bases outside the gene matches: 14. Written as DNA, the CDR3 is TGTGCCACCAGTTGGTCTAGCGGAGCCCTAGGGAATGAGCAGTTCTTC. It is translated as CATSWSSGALGNEQFF.

This clonotype was recorded many times. The chain employs TRBV6-1 and TRBJ2-5; D call uncertain. V gave up 2 bases and J gave up 11 bases, with 12 bases separating them. This CDR3 is built from 12 residues. CDR1 MNHNS and CDR2 SASEGT come from the germline V gene. The CDR3 bases are TGTGCCAGCAGTGAATATGACCAGCGACAGTACTTC. Amino acids: CASSEYDQRQYF.

This clonotype was observed at least ten times. The chain's CDR3 is CASSRPGQGVYEQYF. The CDR3 nucleotides read TGTGCCAGCAGTCGCCCGGGACAGGGCGTCTACGAGCAGTACTTC. This chain uses TRBV27 with TRBJ2-7; 9 nucleotides match TRBD1. The V segment lost 5 bases and the J segment 3 bases; nucleotides outside the gene matches: 8. Germline V CDR1 and CDR2: MNHEY, SMNVEV (reference sequence). The CDR3 length is 15 residues.

A remark on this clonotype: The junction and the germline gene differ at one end; a read error may be behind it. The J gene is TRBJ2-3, the V gene TRBV3-1, with D tentatively TRBD2 (5 bases). The CDR3 is 14 amino acids. CDR1 and CDR2 from the germline V gene are LGHDT and YNNKEL (reference sequence). The CDR3 nucleotides read TGTGTCAGCAGCCGGTTAGCGTCACGAGATACGCAGTATTTT. Translation gives CVSSRLASRDTQYF.

As concerns this clonotype: A much more abundant neighbour one base away suggests this may be a read error. The chain carries TRBV20-1 and TRBJ1-1; 10 positions agree with TRBD1. V gave up 6 bases and J gave up 3 bases; unmatched junction bases: 7. Germline CDR1 is DFQATT and CDR2 is SNEGSKA (reference sequence). The CDR3 runs to 14 residues. DNA of the CDR3: TGCAGTGCGGACAGGGGGAGGTTGGACACTGAAGCTTTCTTT. Translating gives CSADRGRLDTEAFF.

This clonotype was picked up many times. V is TRBV18 and J is TRBJ2-7, with D maybe TRBD1 (5 bases). The CDR3 covers 16 residues. V lost 6 bases to trimming and J lost 2 bases, with 20 bases between them. CDR1 is KGHSH, CDR2 LQKENI, per germline. The CDR3: CASSLQGATDTYEQYF. The DNA of the CDR3 is TGTGCCAGCTCTCTTCAAGGAGCTACGGACACCTACGAGCAGTACTTC. Complete variable domain (other parts from reference TRBV18 and TRBJ2-7): NAGVMQNPRHLVRRRGQEARLRCSPMKGHSHVYWYRQLPEEGLKFMVYLQKENIIDESGMPKERFSAEFPKEGPSILRIQQVVRGDSAAYFCASSLQGATDTYEQYFGPGTRLTVT.

This clonotype has only a few counts. The V call is TRBV5-6, the J call TRBJ2-5; possible D gene TRBD2, 5 bases. Trimming shortened V by 1 base and J by 4 bases, and 11 bases separated the two germline ends. This CDR3 is built from 14 residues. Germline lookup yields CDR1 SGHDT and CDR2 YYEEEE. The DNA for the CDR3 is TGTGCCAGCAGCTTGCTCCTGGCGGGAGAGACCCAGTACTTC. It encodes CASSLLLAGETQYF.

A note on this clonotype: A read error may be the cause here, since a much bigger clone is one base away. As the CDR3 is not closed by the conserved phenylalanine or tryptophan, this likely results from a read error. The chain links TRBV9 to TRBJ1-1; D is unclear. This CDR3 contains 16 residues. Germline V gene sequence: CDR1 SGDLS, CDR2 YYNGEE. V lost 4 bases to trimming and J lost 0 bases, with 16 bases between them. The CDR3 here is CASSNHPGPLNTEAFL. The CDR3 nucleotides are TGTGCCAGCAGCAACCATCCTGGACCGTTGAACACTGAAGCTTTCCTT.

This clonotype was picked up many times. The chain recombines TRBV29-1 with TRBJ2-7, with D possibly being TRBD1 (5 bases). CDR3 length: 12 amino acids. V was clipped by 6 bases and J by 3 bases, with 12 bases between them. From germline, CDR1 is SQVTM and CDR2 ANQGSEA. CDR3 sequence: CSVLDSFYEQYF. The CDR3 nucleotides read TGCAGCGTGCTAGACAGTTTCTACGAGCAGTACTTC.

This clonotype occurred many times. The chain couples TRBV3-1 to TRBJ2-1, with a possible D match to TRBD2 (6 bases). Per germline, CDR1 LGHDT and CDR2 YNNKEL (reference sequence). This CDR3 is built from 15 residues. With 5 bases removed from V and 3 bases from J, the gap between germline ends came to 14 bases. CDR3 region: CASSTDGGDYNEQFF. The DNA of the CDR3 is TGTGCCAGCAGCACGGACGGGGGAGACTACAATGAGCAGTTCTTC.

This clonotype was counted many times. The chain recombines TRBV12-3 or TRBV12-4 with TRBJ1-1; 10 bases map to TRBD1. The V gene end was trimmed by 5 bases and the J gene end by 1 base; junction bases not matched to a gene: 10. The CDR3 covers 17 residues. CDR3 region: CASSPDRGLYSNTEAFF. The CDR3 nucleotides are TGTGCCAGCAGTCCAGACAGGGGGCTCTACTCGAACACTGAAGCTTTCTTT.

This clonotype was observed at least ten times. The chain combines TRBV11-2 with TRBJ2-7; no clear D gene. This CDR3 is 13 amino acids long. Per the germline V gene, CDR1 is SGHAT and CDR2 is FQNNGV. Deletions cut 1 base from V and 3 bases from J, with 7 bases between. The CDR3, as DNA: TGTGCCAGCAGCTTAGGAGGTGTCTACGAGCAGTACTTC. This encodes CASSLGGVYEQYF.

Concerning this clonotype itself: A much more abundant neighbour one base away suggests this may be a read error. The rearrangement links TRBV30 to TRBJ1-1; D not resolved. This CDR3 comprises 12 residues. Germline V gene lookup returns CDR1 GTSNPN and CDR2 SVGIG (reference sequence). As DNA, the CDR3 is TGTGCCTGGAGAGTTTTCGACACTGAAGCTCTCTTT. Residues: CAWRVFDTEALF.

The chain carries TRBV7-9 and TRBJ2-7; D may be TRBD1 (5 bases). The CDR3 has 16 amino acids. The germline gives CDR1 SEHNR, CDR2 FQNEAQ (reference sequence). Trimming removed 0 bases from V and 1 base from J, with 13 bases in between. CDR3 nucleotide sequence: TGTGCCAGCAGCTTAGCGGAATTTAGACAGTCCTACGAGCAGTACTTC. Encoded protein: CASSLAEFRQSYEQYF.

A few counts support this clonotype. The gene calls are TRBV7-2 and TRBJ1-5; D uncertain. Germline V gene lookup returns CDR1 SGHTA and CDR2 FQGNSA. Trimming took off 2 bases at V and 3 bases at J, with 17 bases between the two ends. The CDR3 runs 17 residues. The CDR3 DNA is TGTGCCAGCAGCTTATTTGTTGAGGGTGGAGACAATCAGCCCCAGCATTTT. This encodes CASSLFVEGGDNQPQHF. The variable domain in full, completed from reference TRBV7-2 and TRBJ1-5, reads GAGVSQSPSNKVTEKGKDVELRCDPISGHTALYWYRQSLGQGLEFLIYFQGNSAPDKSGLPSDRFSAERTGGSVSTLTIQRTQQEDSAVYLCASSLFVEGGDNQPQHFGDGTRLSIL.